This entry describes one TCR beta chain. The antigen remains unidentified. The data were obtained in a study of regulatory and conventional T cells in RAG deficiency. J was trimmed by 2 bases and V by 4 bases; bases with no gene match: 10. The CDR3 sequence is 16 residues long. From germline, CDR1 is SGHRS and CDR2 YFSETQ. Produced via immunoSEQ multiplex PCR; TCRdb's table is partial and in-frame only. The table shows tens of thousands of clones, with around 89% occurring only once. Study-wide points: Shorter CDR3s in all patient subsets; >80% Treg-Tconv overlap in Omenn. Omenn syndrome and CID/AS patients had roughly 100-fold fewer unique Treg TCR beta sequences, versus approximately 9.6-fold elsewhere. Sorted Omenn CD25-high CD127-low cells may not be bona fide Tregs.

The sorted conventional CD4+ T cells were CD25-low and CD127-high, with genomic DNA sequenced. Another study also made use of these data, one on regulatory T cells. That source notes: Amplification used 52 TRBV primers and 13 TRBJ primers. Skewed V and J usage and few unique V-J pairs marked patient repertoires, most in Tregs.

The TCR sequence derives from a human donor in good health. The sample consisted of CD4+ effector T cells sorted from blood. The rearrangement uses TRBV5-1 and TRBJ2-3; 7 nucleotides line up with TRBD1. The CDR3 protein is CASSPRDRDTTDTQYF. CDR3 DNA: TGCGCCAGCAGCCCTCGGGACAGAGACACCACAGATACGCAGTATTTT.